This T cell receptor (beta chain) was identified in a study of regulatory T cells in long-lasting Graves disease. Study overall: With positive TSH receptor antibodies and over 5 years of antithyroid drugs, Graves' disease was considered persistent.

Germline V gene sequence: CDR1 ENHRY, CDR2 SYGVKD. V lost 0 bases and J lost 3, with 5 bases in between. This CDR3 has 14 amino acids. The time point here: persistent/refractory GD, antithyroid drugs over 5 years with positive TRAb. PBMC-derived RNA was used for the TCR library. Graves' disease diagnosis relied on American Thyroid Association guidelines. This clonotype was counted many times. What it binds is unknown. Construction of TCR beta libraries relied on iRepertoire HTBI primers and on Arm-PCR targeting CDR3 regions. One entry per CDR3 protein results from TCRdb running MiXCR on the multiplex PCR reads. The data contain a few hundred thousand distinct CDR3 sequences, 23% of them singletons. Overall study findings and caveats: With persistent disease, TRBV28, TRBJ1-2 and TRBJ2-5 were the favored segments. Few sampled subjects may have lowered accuracy.

This sequence joins TRBV10-3 and TRBJ1-4; D remains ambiguous. The TCR comes from a female donor with Graves disease. Sequenced here: peripheral blood mononuclear cells (PBMCs), sampled when the disease was refractory, from a patient treated with antithyroid drugs. The CDR3 loop is CAISESPANEKLFF. The CDR3 bases are TGTGCCATCAGTGAGTCCCCAGCTAATGAAAAACTGTTTTTT.